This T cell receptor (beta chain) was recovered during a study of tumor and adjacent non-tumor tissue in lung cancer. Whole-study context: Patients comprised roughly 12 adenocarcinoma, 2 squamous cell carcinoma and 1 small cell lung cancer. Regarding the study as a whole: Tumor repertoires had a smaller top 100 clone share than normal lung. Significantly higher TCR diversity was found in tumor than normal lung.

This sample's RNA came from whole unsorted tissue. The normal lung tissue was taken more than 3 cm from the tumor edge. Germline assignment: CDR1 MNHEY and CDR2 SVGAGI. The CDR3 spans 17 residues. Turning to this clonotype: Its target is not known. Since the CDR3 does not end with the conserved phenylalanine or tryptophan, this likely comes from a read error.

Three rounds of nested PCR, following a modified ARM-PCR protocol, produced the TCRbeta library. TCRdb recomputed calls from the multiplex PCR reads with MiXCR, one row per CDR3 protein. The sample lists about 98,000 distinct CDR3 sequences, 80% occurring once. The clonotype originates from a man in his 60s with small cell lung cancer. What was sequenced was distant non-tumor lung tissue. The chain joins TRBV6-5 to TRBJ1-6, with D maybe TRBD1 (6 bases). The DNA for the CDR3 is TGTGCCACCAGTTATAAGCTTCACGGACAGTCCGATTCACCCCTCCACTAT. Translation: CATSYKLHGQSDSPLHY.